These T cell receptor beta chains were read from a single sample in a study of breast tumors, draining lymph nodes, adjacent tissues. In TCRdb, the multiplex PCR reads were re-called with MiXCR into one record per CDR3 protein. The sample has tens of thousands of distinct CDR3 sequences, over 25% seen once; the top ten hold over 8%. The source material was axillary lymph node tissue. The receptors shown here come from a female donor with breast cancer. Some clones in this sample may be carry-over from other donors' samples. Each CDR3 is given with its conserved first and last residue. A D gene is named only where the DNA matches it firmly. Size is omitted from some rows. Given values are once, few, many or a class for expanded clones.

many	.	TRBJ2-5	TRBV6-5	TGTGCCAGCAGTGAGGGACAAAAGAGGCGTGGGACCCAGTACTTC	CASSEGQKRRGTQYF
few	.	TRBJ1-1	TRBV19	TGTGCCAGTAGTATAACTCAGAACACTGAAGCTTTCTTT	CASSITQNTEAFF
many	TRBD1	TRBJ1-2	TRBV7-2	TGTGCCAGCAGCGATTCAGGGGGCGCGGTTTATGGCTACACCTTC	CASSDSGGAVYGYTF
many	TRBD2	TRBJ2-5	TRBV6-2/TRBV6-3	TGTGCCAGCAGACCCACAGGCGGGGGAGAGACCCAGTACTTC	CASRPTGGGETQYF
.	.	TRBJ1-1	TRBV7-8	TGTGCCAGCAGCTATGGCAGGGCAGGGACCACTGAAGCTTTCTTT	CASSYGRAGTTEAFF
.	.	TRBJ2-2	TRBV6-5	TGTGCCAGCAGTCACTCTGAGCGGAGGGCAACCGGGGAGCTGTTTTTT	CASSHSERRATGELFF
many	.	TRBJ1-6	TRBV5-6	TGTGCCAGCAGGGAGGGGAGACTATGGAATTCACCCCTCCACTTT	CASREGRLWNSPLHF
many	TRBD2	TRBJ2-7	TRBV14	TGTGCCAGCAGCCAAGCGGGAGGTCCCCCCCGCCGGGAGCAGTACTTC	CASSQAGGPPRREQYF
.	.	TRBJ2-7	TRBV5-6	TGTGCCAGCAGCTTTTCTTGGTCCGAGCAGTACTTC	CASSFSWSEQYF
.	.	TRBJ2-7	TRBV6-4	TGTGCCAGCAGTGACGGCCGAAACGAGCAGTACTTC	CASSDGRNEQYF
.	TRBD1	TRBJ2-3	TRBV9	TGTGCCAGCAGCGTGGGACAGTTGAGCACAGAGACGCAGTATTTT	CASSVGQLSTETQYF
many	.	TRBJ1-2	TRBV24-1	TGTGCCACCAGTGCACAGGGTGACTATGGCTACACCTTC	CATSAQGDYGYTF
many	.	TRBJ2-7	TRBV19	TGTGCCAGTAGTAGTACCGGGACACCCGGGGAAGAGCAGTACTTC	CASSSTGTPGEEQYF
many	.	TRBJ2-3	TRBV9	TGTGCCAGCAGCGTAGTGGGGGCGAGTGATACGCAGTATTTT	CASSVVGASDTQYF
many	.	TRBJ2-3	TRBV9	TGTGCCAGCAGCGAGCGACCAACACAAATCACAGATACGCAGTATTTT	CASSERPTQITDTQYF
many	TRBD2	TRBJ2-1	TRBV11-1	TGTGCCAGCAGCAGGACTAGCGGGAGTACCGCCCTCCATGAGCAGTTCTTC	CASSRTSGSTALHEQFF
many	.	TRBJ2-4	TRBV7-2	TGTGCCAGCAGCTTAGGGGCACCCAAAAACATTCAGTACTTC	CASSLGAPKNIQYF
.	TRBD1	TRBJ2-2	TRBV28	TGTGCCAGCGGACCTGGGACAGATTACACCGGGGAGCTGTTTTTT	CASGPGTDYTGELFF
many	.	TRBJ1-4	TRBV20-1	TGCAGTGCTAGACGACAGGCTGGGGAAAAACTGTTTTTT	CSARRQAGEKLFF
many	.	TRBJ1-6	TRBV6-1	TGTGCCAGCAGCGGAACTAACAATTCACCCCTCCACTTT	CASSGTNNSPLHF
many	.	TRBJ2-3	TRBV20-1	TGCAGTGCTAGAGAAGGTCTAGATACGCAGTATTTT	CSAREGLDTQYF
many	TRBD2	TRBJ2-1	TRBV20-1	TGCAGTGCTAAGGGTTCAGCGGGAGTCGGCTACAATGAGCAGTTCTTC	CSAKGSAGVGYNEQFF
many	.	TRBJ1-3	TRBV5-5	TGTGCCAGCAGCTTCAGGGTAGGAGAAGATGGAAACACCACATATTTT	CASSFRVGEDGNTTYF
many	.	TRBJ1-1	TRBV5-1	TGCGCCAGCAGCGACACGGGCCTATCCACTGAAGCTTTCTTT	CASSDTGLSTEAFF
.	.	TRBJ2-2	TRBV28	TGTGCCACTACAGAACGTCGGGGCGGGGAGCTGTTTTTT	CATTERRGGELFF
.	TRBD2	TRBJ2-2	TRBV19	TGTGCCAGTAAGCGGGAGGCGAACACCGGGGAGCCGTTTTTT	CASKREANTGEPFF
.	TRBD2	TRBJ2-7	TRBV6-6	TGTGCCAGCAGTTGGACTAGCGGGAACGAGCAGTACTTC	CASSWTSGNEQYF
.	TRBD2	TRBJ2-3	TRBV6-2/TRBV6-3	TGTGCCAGCAGTTACACTAGCGGCACAGATACGCAGTATTTT	CASSYTSGTDTQYF
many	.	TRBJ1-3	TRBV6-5	TGTGCCAGCATAAGCTCTGGAAACACCATATATTTT	CASISSGNTIYF